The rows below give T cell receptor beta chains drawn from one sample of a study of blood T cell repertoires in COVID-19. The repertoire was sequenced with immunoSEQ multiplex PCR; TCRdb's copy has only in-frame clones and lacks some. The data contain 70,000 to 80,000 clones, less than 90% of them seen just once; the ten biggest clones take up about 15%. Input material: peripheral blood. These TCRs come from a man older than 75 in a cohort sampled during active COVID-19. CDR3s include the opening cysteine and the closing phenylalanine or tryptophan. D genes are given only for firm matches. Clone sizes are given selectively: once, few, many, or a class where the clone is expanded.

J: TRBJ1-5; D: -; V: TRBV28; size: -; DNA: TGTGCCAGCAGTTACAGAATTCAGCCCCAGCATTTT; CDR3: CASSYRIQPQHF
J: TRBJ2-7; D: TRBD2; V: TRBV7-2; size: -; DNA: TGTGCCAGCAGCTTGGGAGGGCGGGTCGAGCAGTACTTC; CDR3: CASSLGGRVEQYF
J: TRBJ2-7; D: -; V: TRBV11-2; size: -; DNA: TGTGCCAGCATCCGGTGGGTGGGGGCTTCCTACGAGCAGTACTTC; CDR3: CASIRWVGASYEQYF
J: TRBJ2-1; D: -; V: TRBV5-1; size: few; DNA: TGCGCCAGCAGCTTGACCAGAACCAATGAGCAGTTCTTC; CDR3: CASSLTRTNEQFF
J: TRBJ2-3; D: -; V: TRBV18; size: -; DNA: TGTGCCAGCGGGGACAACACAGATACGCAGTATTTT; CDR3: CASGDNTDTQYF
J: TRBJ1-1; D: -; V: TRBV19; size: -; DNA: TGTGCCAGTAGTATCTTACAGGGAAACACTGAAGCTTTCTTT; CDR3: CASSILQGNTEAFF
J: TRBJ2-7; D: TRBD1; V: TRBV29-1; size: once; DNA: TGCAGCGTCGGACAGGGGTTCGAGCAGTACTTC; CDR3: CSVGQGFEQYF
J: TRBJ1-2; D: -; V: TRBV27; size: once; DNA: TGTGCCAGCAGTTTATCCACAGACCTTTATGGCTACACCTTC; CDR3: CASSLSTDLYGYTF
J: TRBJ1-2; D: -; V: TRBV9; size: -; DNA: TGTGCCAGCAGCGCGCACGGAGAGGGATATGGCTACACCTTC; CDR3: CASSAHGEGYGYTF
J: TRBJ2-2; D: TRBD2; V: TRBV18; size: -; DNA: TGTGCCAGCTCACCACCGGGACTAGCGGGGAGCACCGGGGAGCTGTTTTTT; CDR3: CASSPPGLAGSTGELFF
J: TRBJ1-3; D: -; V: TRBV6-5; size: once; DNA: TGTGCCAGCAGGGACGGGACTGCGGTTGGAAACACCATATATTTT; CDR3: CASRDGTAVGNTIYF
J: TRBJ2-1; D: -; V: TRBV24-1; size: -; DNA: TGTGCCACCAGTGTCCACGGGGGCTACAATGAGCAGTTCTTC; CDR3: CATSVHGGYNEQFF
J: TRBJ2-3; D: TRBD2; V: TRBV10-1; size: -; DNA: TGCGCCAGCAGTGGGCAAGTGGCGGGGGGTAGGGGTTTGGGCACAGATACGCAGTATTTT; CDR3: CASSGQVAGGRGLGTDTQYF
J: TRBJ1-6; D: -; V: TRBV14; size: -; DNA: TGTGCCAGCAGCCCGATAAGGGGTCAGGCACCCCTCCACTTT; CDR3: CASSPIRGQAPLHF
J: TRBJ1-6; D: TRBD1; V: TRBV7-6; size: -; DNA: TGTGCCAGCAGTGCCGACAGGGTGGGCAATTCACCCCTCCACTTT; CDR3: CASSADRVGNSPLHF
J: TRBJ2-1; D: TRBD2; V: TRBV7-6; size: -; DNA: TGTGCCAGCAGCCCGTACGTAGCGGGGGACTCCTACAATGAGCAGTTCTTC; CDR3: CASSPYVAGDSYNEQFF
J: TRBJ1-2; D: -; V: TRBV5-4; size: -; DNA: TGTGCCAGCAGCTTGCAGGGTGTGGATGGCTACACCTTC; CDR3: CASSLQGVDGYTF
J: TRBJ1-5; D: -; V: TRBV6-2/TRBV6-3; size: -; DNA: TGTGCCAGCAGTGGCACAGGGAGCCTAGGCAATCAGCCCCAGCATTTT; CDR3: CASSGTGSLGNQPQHF
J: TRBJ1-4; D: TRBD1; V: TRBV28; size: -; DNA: TGTGCCAGCAGCCCCGCGACAGGGGGACGTAATGAAAAACTGTTTTTT; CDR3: CASSPATGGRNEKLFF
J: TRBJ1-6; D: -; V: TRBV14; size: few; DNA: TGTGCCAGCAGCCAAGAGGCAGCTCTGGGAGGGCCCCTCCACTTT; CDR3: CASSQEAALGGPLHF
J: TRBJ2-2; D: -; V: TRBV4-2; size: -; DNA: TGTGCCAGCAGCCAAGTACCTAGGGAGCTGTTTTTT; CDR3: CASSQVPRELFF
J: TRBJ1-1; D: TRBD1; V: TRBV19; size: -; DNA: TGTGCCAGTAGTATTGGAGGGGGCGAGTTAACGACTGAAGCTTTCTTT; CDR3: CASSIGGGELTTEAFF
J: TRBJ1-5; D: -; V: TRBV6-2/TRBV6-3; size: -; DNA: TGTGCCAGCAGTTACTCGATTGGGCTTCAGCCCCAGCATTTT; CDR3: CASSYSIGLQPQHF
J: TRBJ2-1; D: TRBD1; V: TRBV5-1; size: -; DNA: TGCGCCAGCAGCAGGGGACAGGGGGCGGGGAATGAGCAGTTCTTC; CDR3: CASSRGQGAGNEQFF
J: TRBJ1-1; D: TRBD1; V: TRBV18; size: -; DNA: TGTGCCAGCTCACCAGTGACAGGGGGATCCACTGAAGCTTTCTTT; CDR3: CASSPVTGGSTEAFF
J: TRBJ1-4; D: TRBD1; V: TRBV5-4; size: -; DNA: TGTGCCAGCAGCCCGGACAGGAGGAATGAAAAACTGTTTTTT; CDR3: CASSPDRRNEKLFF
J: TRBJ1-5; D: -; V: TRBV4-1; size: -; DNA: TGCGCCAGCAGCCAGGAGGTAGGCACTAGCAATCAGCCCCAGCATTTT; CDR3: CASSQEVGTSNQPQHF
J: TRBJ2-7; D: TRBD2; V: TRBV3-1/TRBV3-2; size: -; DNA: TGTGCCAGCAGCCAAGGTTTTGCGGGGGGGCACTACGAGCAGTACTTC; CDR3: CASSQGFAGGHYEQYF
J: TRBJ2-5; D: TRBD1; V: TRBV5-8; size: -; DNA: TGTGCCAGCAGCCCAGGGGACAGGGCTCAAGAGACCCAGTACTTC; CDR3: CASSPGDRAQETQYF
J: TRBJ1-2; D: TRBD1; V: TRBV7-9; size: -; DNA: TGTGCCAGCAGCCCAGGACAGGGATATGGCTACACCTTC; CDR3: CASSPGQGYGYTF
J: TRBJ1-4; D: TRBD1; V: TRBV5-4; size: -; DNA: TGTGCCAGCAGCTTGGATAGGGGGCTGAATGAAAAACTGTTTTTT; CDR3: CASSLDRGLNEKLFF
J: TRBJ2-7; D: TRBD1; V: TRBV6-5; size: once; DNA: TGTGCCAGCAGTTATGACAGGGGTCGAGGGGAGCAGTACTTC; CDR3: CASSYDRGRGEQYF
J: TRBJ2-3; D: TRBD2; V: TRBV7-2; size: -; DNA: TGTGCCAGCAGCTTTGTATCCAGCGGGGGGCTCCGGGATACGCAGTATTTT; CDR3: CASSFVSSGGLRDTQYF
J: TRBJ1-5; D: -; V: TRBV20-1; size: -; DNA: TGCAGTGCTAGTTACAGGATGTATAGCAATCAGCCCCAGCATTTT; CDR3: CSASYRMYSNQPQHF
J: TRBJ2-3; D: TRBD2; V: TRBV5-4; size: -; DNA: TGTGCCAGCAGGGCACGCGGGGGAAACACAGATACGCAGTATTTT; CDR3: CASRARGGNTDTQYF
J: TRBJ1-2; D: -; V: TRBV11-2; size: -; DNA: TGTGCCAGCAGCTTACCCGGCCGGGATTTTAACTATGGCTACACCTTC; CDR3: CASSLPGRDFNYGYTF
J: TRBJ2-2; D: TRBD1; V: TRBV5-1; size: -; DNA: TGCGCCAGCAGCTCCAGGACAGGGGGCTTCACCGGGGAGCTGTTTTTT; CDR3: CASSSRTGGFTGELFF
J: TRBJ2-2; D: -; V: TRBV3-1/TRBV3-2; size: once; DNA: TGTGCCAGCAGCCAAGCCCTCGGTGAGGCCGGGGAGCTGTTTTTT; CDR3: CASSQALGEAGELFF
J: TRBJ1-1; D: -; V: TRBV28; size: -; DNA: TGTGCCAGCAGTTTTGGAGGGGTTGGAGCTTTCTTT; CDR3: CASSFGGVGAFF
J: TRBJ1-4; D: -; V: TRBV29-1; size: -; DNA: TGCAGCGGCCGCGGCCCAGGGGATGAAAAACTGTTTTTT; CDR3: CSGRGPGDEKLFF
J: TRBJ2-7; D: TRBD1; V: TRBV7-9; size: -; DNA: TGTGCCAGCAGCCCCGGACAGGTGACCTACGAGCAGTACTTC; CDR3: CASSPGQVTYEQYF
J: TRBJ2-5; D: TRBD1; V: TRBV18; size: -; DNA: TGTGCCAGCTCACCACCAACAATCACAGGGGGACGACAAGAGACCCAGTACTTC; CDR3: CASSPPTITGGRQETQYF
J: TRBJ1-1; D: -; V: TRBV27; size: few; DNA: TGTGCCAGCCAGGGGTGGAACACTGAAGCTTTCTTT; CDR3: CASQGWNTEAFF
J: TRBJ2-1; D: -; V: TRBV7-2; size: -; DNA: TGTGCCAGCAGCCCCCGACAGGAGCAGTTCTTC; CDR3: CASSPRQEQFF
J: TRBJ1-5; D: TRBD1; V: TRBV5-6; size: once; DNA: TGTGCCAGCAGCGGAGGGACAGGCGTCAATCAGCCCCAGCATTTT; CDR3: CASSGGTGVNQPQHF
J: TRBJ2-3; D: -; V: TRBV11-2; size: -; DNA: TGTGCCAGCAGCTTAAGAGGGGGGGGACTCGCTGTCCCAGATACGCAGTATTTT; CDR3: CASSLRGGGLAVPDTQYF
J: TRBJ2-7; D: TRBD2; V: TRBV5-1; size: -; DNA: TGCGCCAGCAGCTTGGACCCCGGACTAGGCGGGCAGTACTTC; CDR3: CASSLDPGLGGQYF
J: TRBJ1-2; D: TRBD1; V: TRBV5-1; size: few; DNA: TGCGCCAGCAGCTCGGGACAGTATGGCTACACCTTC; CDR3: CASSSGQYGYTF
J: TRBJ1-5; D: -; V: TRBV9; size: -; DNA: TGTGCCAGCAGCGTAGGCAGCGGGGGGGATCAGCCCCAGCATTTT; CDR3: CASSVGSGGDQPQHF